The 3 T cell receptor beta chains presented below share a single source sample, sequenced in a study of CD8+ T cells in alopecia areata (dated by TCRdb to about 2018). Receptor libraries were prepared by the immunoSEQ multiplex PCR assay. RNA was extracted from all samples and reverse transcribed into cDNA as template for TCR sequencing. TCRdb limited this immuneACCESS table to in-frame rearrangements with V and J called. A share of clones is missing; checked studies link under half to unresolved V genes, and the rest is unexplained. The sample data list 75,000 to 85,000 clones, and approximately 70% of these were observed just once. In total, the top ten clones hold 20% to 30% of the sample. The time point tag for this specimen amounts to: roughly 24 weeks on oral tofacitinib. The treatment or condition label, as the study defines it: oral pan-JAK inhibitor, 5-10 mg twice daily. Material: CD8+ T cells sorted from blood, obtained at week 24, from a patient treated with tofacitinib. All receptors derive from a human donor with alopecia areata.

V usage is TRBV2 and J usage is TRBJ2-2, with no clear D. Germline CDR1 and CDR2: SNHLY and FYNNEI. This CDR3 has 11 amino acids. V shed 7 bases and J shed 4 bases, with 4 bases lying between them. The CDR3 reads CASTLTGELFF. The DNA of the CDR3 is TGTGCCAGCACCCTCACCGGGGAGCTGTTTTTT.

The chain recombines TRBV14 with TRBJ2-7, with D perhaps matching TRBD2 (5 bases). This CDR3 has 14 residues. Trimming pared 4 bases from V and 2 bases from J, leaving 12 bases between. The germline V gene encodes CDR1 SGHDN and CDR2 FVKESK. In DNA, the CDR3 is TGTGCCAGCAGCCCGCCCGAGGGAGCCTACGAGCAGTACTTC. Translating gives CASSPPEGAYEQYF.

V gene TRBV29-1 combines with J gene TRBJ2-1; D is unclear. This CDR3 contains 15 residues. The germline V gene encodes CDR1 SQVTM and CDR2 ANQGSEA. Trimming left V 4 bases short and J 0 bases short, with 13 bases between. CDR3 nucleotides: TGCAGCGTTGTCCCCCTTAGACGCTCCTACAATGAGCAGTTCTTC. It yields the protein CSVVPLRRSYNEQFF.